This T cell receptor (beta chain) comes out of a study of cytomegalovirus exposure and HLA in healthy donors. Study results and caveats: The tendency of first-cohort TCR clusters to co-occur in the 110 or so validation repertoires emerged from a later analysis. Cytomegalovirus association was listed for roughly 160 TCR beta chains. A classifier reportedly called cytomegalovirus status with high sensitivity and specificity. Through in vitro validation, a few CMV-associated chains were shown to be specific for CMV antigens.

Profiled with immunoSEQ multiplex PCR; TCRdb holds only in-frame clones, not every one. The table records about 200,000 clones, around 87% of them present only once. About this clone: Its antigen is undetermined.

V shed 5 bases, J shed 3 bases, and the junction held 15 bases outside the gene matches. CDR3 length equals 19 residues. Germline lookup yields CDR1 ENHRY and CDR2 SYGVKD. This clonotype was sampled from a woman younger than 35 in good health and CMV-seropositive. V gene TRBV10-3 combines with J gene TRBJ2-3, with TRBD2 matching 12 bases. Sample: PBMCs. The CDR3 DNA is TGTGCCATCAGTCGTACTAGCGGGAGGAGCGATACGTGGACAGATACGCAGTATTTT. Its translation is CAISRTSGRSDTWTDTQYF.